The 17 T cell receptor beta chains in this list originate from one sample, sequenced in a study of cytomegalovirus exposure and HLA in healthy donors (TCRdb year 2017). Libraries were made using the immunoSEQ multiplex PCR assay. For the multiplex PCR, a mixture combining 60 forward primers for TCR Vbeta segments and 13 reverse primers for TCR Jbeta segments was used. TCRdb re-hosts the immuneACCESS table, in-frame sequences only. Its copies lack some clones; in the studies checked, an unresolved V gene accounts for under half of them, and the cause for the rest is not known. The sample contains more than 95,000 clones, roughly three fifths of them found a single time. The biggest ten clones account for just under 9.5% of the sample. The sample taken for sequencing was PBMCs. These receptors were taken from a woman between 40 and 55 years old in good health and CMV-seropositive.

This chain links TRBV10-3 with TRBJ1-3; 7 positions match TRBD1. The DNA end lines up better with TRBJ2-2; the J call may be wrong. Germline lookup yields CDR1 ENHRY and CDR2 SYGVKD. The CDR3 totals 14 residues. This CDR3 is CATSGQANTGELFF. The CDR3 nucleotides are TGTGCCACTTCTGGACAGGCGAACACCGGGGAGCTGTTTTTT.

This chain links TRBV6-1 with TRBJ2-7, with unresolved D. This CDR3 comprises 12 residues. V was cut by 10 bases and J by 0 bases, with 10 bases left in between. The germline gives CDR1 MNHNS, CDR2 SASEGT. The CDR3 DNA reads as TGTGCCATCGGAGCACCCTCCTACGAGCAGTACTTC. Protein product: CAIGAPSYEQYF.

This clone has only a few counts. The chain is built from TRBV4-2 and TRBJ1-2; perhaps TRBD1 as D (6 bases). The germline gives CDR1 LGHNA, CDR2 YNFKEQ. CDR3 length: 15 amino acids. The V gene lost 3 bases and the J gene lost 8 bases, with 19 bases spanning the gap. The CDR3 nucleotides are TGTGCCAGCAGCCAGGAACAGGGCCTCCTATCCGGCTACACCTTC. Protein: CASSQEQGLLSGYTF.

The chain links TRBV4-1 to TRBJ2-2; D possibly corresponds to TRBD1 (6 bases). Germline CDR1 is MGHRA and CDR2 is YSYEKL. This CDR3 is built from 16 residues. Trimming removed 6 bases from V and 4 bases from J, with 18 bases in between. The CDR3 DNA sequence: TGCGCCAGCAGAAAACATTCGACAGGTGCCACCGGGGAGCTGTTTTTT. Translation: CASRKHSTGATGELFF.

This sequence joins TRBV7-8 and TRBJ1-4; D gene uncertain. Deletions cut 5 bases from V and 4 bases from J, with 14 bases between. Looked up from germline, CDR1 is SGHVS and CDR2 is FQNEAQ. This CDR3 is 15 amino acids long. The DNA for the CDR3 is TGTGCCAGCAGCGAGAAGGAGGGTTTTAATGAAAAACTGTTTTTT. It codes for CASSEKEGFNEKLFF. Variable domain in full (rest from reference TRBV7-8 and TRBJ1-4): GAGVSQSPRYKVAKRGQDVALRCDPISGHVSLFWYQQALGQGPEFLTYFQNEAQLDKSGLPSDRFFAERPEGSVSTLKIQRTQQEDSAVYLCASSEKEGFNEKLFFGSGTQLSVL.

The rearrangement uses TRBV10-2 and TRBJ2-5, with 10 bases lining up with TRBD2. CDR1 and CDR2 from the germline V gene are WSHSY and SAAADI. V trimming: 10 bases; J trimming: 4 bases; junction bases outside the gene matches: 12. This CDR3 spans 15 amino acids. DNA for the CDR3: TGCGCCACCAAGTCTAGCGGGAGAGAACCAGAGACCCAGTACTTC. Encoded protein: CATKSSGREPETQYF.

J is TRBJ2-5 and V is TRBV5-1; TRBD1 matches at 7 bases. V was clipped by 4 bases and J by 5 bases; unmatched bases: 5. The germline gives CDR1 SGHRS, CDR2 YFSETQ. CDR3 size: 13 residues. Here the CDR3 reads CASSRTGAETQYF. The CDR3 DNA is TGCGCCAGCAGCCGAACAGGGGCTGAGACCCAGTACTTC. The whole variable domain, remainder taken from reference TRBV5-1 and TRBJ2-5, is KAGVTQTPRYLIKTRGQQVTLSCSPISGHRSVSWYQQTPGQGLQFLFEYFSETQRNKGNFPGRFSGRQFSNSRSEMNVSTLELGDSALYLCASSRTGAETQYFGPGTRLLVL.

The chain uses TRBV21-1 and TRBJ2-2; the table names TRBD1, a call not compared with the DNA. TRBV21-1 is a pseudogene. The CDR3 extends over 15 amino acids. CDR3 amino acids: CASSKHQGWTGELFF. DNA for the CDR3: TGTGCCAGCAGCAAACACCAGGGGTGGACCGGGGAGCTGTTTTTT.

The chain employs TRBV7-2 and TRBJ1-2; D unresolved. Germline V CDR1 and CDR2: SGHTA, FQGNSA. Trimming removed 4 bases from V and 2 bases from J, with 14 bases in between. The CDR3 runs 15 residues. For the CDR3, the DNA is TGTGCCAGCAGCTCTGCCGCGGTCGTGAACTATGGCTACACCTTC. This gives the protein CASSSAAVVNYGYTF.

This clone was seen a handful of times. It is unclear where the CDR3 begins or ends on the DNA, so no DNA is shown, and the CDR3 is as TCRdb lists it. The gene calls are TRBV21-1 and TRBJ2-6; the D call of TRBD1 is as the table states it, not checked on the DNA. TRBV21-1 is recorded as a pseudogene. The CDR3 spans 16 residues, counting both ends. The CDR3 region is CASSKEWGLGANVLTF.

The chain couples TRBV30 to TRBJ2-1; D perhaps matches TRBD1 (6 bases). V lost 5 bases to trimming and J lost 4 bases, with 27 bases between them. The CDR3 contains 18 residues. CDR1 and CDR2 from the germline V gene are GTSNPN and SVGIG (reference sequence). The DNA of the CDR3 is TGTGCCTGGGGCAAACCAGCGGCCAGACAGGTAACGTACAATGAGCAGTTCTTC. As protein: CAWGKPAARQVTYNEQFF.

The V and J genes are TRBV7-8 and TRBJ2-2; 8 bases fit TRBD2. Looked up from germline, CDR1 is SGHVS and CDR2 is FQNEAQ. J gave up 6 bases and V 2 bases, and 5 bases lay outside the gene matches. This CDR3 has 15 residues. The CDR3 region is CASSLPREGSGELFF. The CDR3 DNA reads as TGTGCCAGCAGCTTACCTCGGGAGGGCTCCGGGGAGCTGTTTTTT.

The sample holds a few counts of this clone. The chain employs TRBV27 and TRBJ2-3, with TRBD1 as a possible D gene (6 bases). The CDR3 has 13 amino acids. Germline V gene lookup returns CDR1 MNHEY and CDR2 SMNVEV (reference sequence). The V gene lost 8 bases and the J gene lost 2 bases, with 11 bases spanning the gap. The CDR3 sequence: CASSGQNTDTQYF. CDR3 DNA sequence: TGTGCCAGCTCTGGACAGAACACAGATACGCAGTATTTT.

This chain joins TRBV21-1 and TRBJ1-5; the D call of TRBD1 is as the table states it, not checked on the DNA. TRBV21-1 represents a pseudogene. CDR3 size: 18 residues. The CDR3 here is CASSKASRWAKWNQPQHF. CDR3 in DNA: TGTGCCAGCAGCAAAGCTTCACGATGGGCAAAGTGGAATCAGCCCCAGCATTTT.

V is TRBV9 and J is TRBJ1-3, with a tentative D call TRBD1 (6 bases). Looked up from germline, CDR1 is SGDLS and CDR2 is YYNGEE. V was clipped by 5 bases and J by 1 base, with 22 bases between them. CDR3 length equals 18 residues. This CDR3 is CASSGPPGVLRSGNTIYF. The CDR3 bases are TGTGCCAGCAGTGGACCCCCAGGGGTTCTTCGGTCTGGAAACACCATATATTTT.

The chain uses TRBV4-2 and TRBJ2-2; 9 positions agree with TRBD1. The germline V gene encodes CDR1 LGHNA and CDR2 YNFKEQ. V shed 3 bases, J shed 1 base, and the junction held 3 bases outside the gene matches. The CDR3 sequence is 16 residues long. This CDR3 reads CASSHPGQGNTGELFF. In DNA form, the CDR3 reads TGTGCCAGCAGCCACCCGGGACAGGGGAACACCGGGGAGCTGTTTTTT.

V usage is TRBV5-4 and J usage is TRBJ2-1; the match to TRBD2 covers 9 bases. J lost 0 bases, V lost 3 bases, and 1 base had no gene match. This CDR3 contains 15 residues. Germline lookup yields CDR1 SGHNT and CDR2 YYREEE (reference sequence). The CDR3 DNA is TGTGCCAGCAGCTATAGCGGGAGCTCCTACAATGAGCAGTTCTTC. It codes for CASSYSGSSYNEQFF.